One sample yielded the 23 T cell receptor beta chains listed below, sequenced in a study of blood T cells in healthy people across ages. For the second PCR, which ran for 7 to 11 cycles, a sample-barcoded 5' primer and a J-beta primer mix were used. TCRdb called the 5' RACE reads again in MiXCR, with one record for every CDR3 protein. The data contain 550,000 to 700,000 distinct CDR3 sequences, approximately 27% of them singletons. Material: blood. The receptor source for this set is an older woman in good health.

The chain links TRBV12-3 or TRBV12-4 to TRBJ1-1; TRBD1 is a possible D gene (5 bases). V was cut by 5 bases and J by 3 bases, with 16 bases left in between. The CDR3 runs 15 residues. The CDR3 loop reads CASSLVWGGDTEAFF. CDR3 coding DNA: TGTGCCAGCAGTCTCGTATGGGGAGGGGACACTGAAGCTTTCTTT.

The chain couples TRBV5-6 to TRBJ1-1, with 7 bases that match TRBD1. The J segment lost 8 bases and the V segment lost 4 bases, leaving 5 bases of the junction unmatched. Germline V lookup: CDR1 SGHDT, CDR2 YYEEEE. The CDR3 length is 12 residues. This CDR3 is CASSGRGIEAFF. CDR3 DNA: TGTGCCAGCAGCGGCAGGGGGATAGAAGCTTTCTTT. Full variable domain (rest looked up from reference TRBV5-6 and TRBJ1-1): DAGVTQSPTHLIKTRGQQVTLRCSPKSGHDTVSWYQQALGQGPQFIFQYYEEEERQRGNFPDRFSGHQFPNYSSELNVNALLLGDSALYLCASSGRGIEAFFGQGTRLTVV.

This clonotype was detected a few times. The rearrangement uses TRBV4-3 and TRBJ1-4; possibly TRBD1 for D (5 bases). Deletions cut 0 bases from V and 6 bases from J, with 11 bases between. Germline V CDR1 and CDR2: LGHNA, YSLEER. There are 15 residues in the CDR3. The CDR3 bases are TGCGCCAGCAGCCAAGACGGGGGGGAGGATGAAAAACTGTTTTTT. Amino acid sequence: CASSQDGGEDEKLFF.

The genes are TRBV20-1 and TRBJ1-1; weak D call: TRBD1 (6 bases). The germline V gene has CDR1 DFQATT and CDR2 SNEGSKA (reference sequence). The CDR3 totals 11 residues. The V and J ends lost 4 bases and 5 bases respectively, with 8 bases between them. CDR3 residues: CSAKGGTEAFF. The CDR3, as DNA: TGCAGTGCTAAGGGGGGAACTGAAGCTTTCTTT.

About this clonotype: This may be a read error, as it is one base from a much larger clone. In this CDR3 the conserved last residue, phenylalanine or tryptophan, is missing, so a read error is likely. The chain recombines TRBV6-5 with TRBJ2-3; 7 positions match TRBD1. Trimming at V came to 6 bases and at J to 0 bases, leaving 3 bases not matched to a gene. Germline V CDR1 and CDR2: MNHEY, SVGAGI. CDR3 length: 14 amino acids. The CDR3 DNA sequence: TGTGCCAGCAGGCCAGGGGGTAGCACAGATACGCAGTATCTT. Its translation is CASRPGGSTDTQYL.

The rearrangement uses TRBV6-1 and TRBJ1-1, with TRBD1 as a possible D gene (5 bases). The CDR3 runs to 13 residues. V dropped 2 bases and J dropped 7 bases, with 11 bases sitting between them. Germline loops: CDR1 MNHNS, CDR2 SASEGT. CDR3 bases: TGTGCCAGCAGTGAAAAAGGGGCAGGTGAAGCTTTCTTT. Translation: CASSEKGAGEAFF.

This clonotype was picked up a small number of times. V usage is TRBV15 and J usage is TRBJ1-1; D uncertain. V shed 2 bases and J shed 2 bases, with 18 bases lying between them. There are 17 residues in the CDR3. Germline V lookup: CDR1 LNHNV, CDR2 YYDKDF (reference sequence). CDR3 protein: CATSRTGVSTPNTEAFF. The CDR3 DNA follows: TGTGCCACCAGCAGAACCGGGGTATCTACCCCCAACACTGAAGCTTTCTTT.

This clonotype was detected ten times or more. This chain links TRBV7-2 with TRBJ2-2; a possible D gene is TRBD1 (5 bases). The ends were cut back, 5 bases at V and 5 bases at J, with 9 bases in the middle. From germline, CDR1 is SGHTA and CDR2 FQGNSA. The CDR3 consists of 13 residues. The CDR3 sequence: CASSPGLTGELFF. CDR3 in DNA: TGTGCCAGCAGCCCAGGGTTGACCGGGGAGCTGTTTTTT. Full variable domain (remainder filled in from reference TRBV7-2 and TRBJ2-2): GAGVSQSPSNKVTEKGKDVELRCDPISGHTALYWYRQSLGQGLEFLIYFQGNSAPDKSGLPSDRFSAERTGGSVSTLTIQRTQQEDSAVYLCASSPGLTGELFFGEGSRLTVL.

Only a few counts were recorded for this clonotype. The chain is built from TRBV27 and TRBJ2-1, with TRBD1 identical over 9 bases. The CDR3 length is 14 residues. V shed 3 bases and J 5 bases; nucleotides not matched to a gene: 2. Germline V gene lookup returns CDR1 MNHEY and CDR2 SMNVEV (reference sequence). The CDR3 DNA sequence: TGTGCCAGCAGTTTCCGGGACAGGGACAATGAGCAGTTCTTC. Its translation is CASSFRDRDNEQFF.

The genes are TRBV11-2 and TRBJ1-1; no clear D gene. Germline V gene sequence: CDR1 SGHAT, CDR2 FQNNGV. Deletions cut 4 bases from V and 5 bases from J, with 14 bases between. The CDR3 consists of 14 residues. The CDR3 spells CASSSRPDGTEAFF. Here the CDR3 DNA reads TGTGCCAGCAGCTCGAGACCTGACGGTACTGAAGCTTTCTTT.

The chain carries TRBV6-6 and TRBJ1-3, with 7 bases identical to TRBD1. The CDR3 has 13 amino acids. Germline lookup yields CDR1 MNHNY and CDR2 SVGAGI (reference sequence). Trimming removed 0 bases from V and 8 bases from J; junction bases left unmatched: 1. The DNA for the CDR3 is TGTGCCAGCAGTTACTCGACAGGGCACACCATATATTTT. Amino acid sequence: CASSYSTGHTIYF.

The gene calls are TRBV5-4 and TRBJ1-6, with 8 bases fitting TRBD1. Germline CDR1 is SGHNT and CDR2 is YYREEE (reference sequence). This CDR3 is 14 amino acids long. V dropped 0 bases and J dropped 7; count of bases not matched to a gene: 0. CDR3 region: CASSLAGGNSPLHF. CDR3 bases: TGTGCCAGCAGCTTGGCAGGGGGCAATTCACCCCTCCACTTT.

This clonotype has just a few counts. This chain links TRBV7-2 with TRBJ2-2; D may correspond to TRBD1 or TRBD2 (5 bases each). V dropped 3 bases and J dropped 7 bases, with 18 bases sitting between them. The germline gives CDR1 SGHTA, CDR2 FQGNSA. CDR3 size: 16 residues. The CDR3 DNA sequence: TGTGCCAGCAGCTTTACTAGTAGTCGGGGCGGCGGGGAGCTGTTTTTT. Translating gives CASSFTSSRGGGELFF.

This clonotype has more than one count but fewer than ten. The chain carries TRBV5-1 and TRBJ1-4; 7 nucleotides match TRBD1. V trimming: 6 bases; J trimming: 7 bases; junction bases outside the gene matches: 9. This CDR3 is built from 14 residues. The germline V gene has CDR1 SGHRS and CDR2 YFSETQ. In DNA, the CDR3 is TGCGCCAGCACCTCCGACAGGGAAGGTGAAAAACTGTTTTTT. Translated, it gives CASTSDREGEKLFF.

The V and J genes are TRBV6-2 or TRBV6-3 and TRBJ1-1; 8 nucleotides match TRBD1. V gave up 7 bases and J gave up 1 base; unmatched junction bases: 5. The CDR3 totals 14 residues. Germline CDR1 MNHEY, CDR2 SVGEGT. CDR3 amino acids: CASIVGTGNTEAFF. The CDR3 DNA is TGTGCCAGCATAGTGGGGACAGGGAACACTGAAGCTTTCTTT.

This clonotype has more than one count but fewer than ten. The CDR3 is CASTPGGIYEQYF. The DNA of the CDR3 is TGCGCCAGCACCCCCGGGGGAATCTACGAGCAGTACTTC. The genes are TRBV10-2 and TRBJ2-7; possibly TRBD2 for D (6 bases). The CDR3 is 13 amino acids. The ends were cut back, 7 bases at V and 3 bases at J, with 13 bases in the middle. CDR1 and CDR2 (germline): WSHSY, SAAADI.

A few counts support this clonotype. The genes are TRBV10-3 and TRBJ2-3, with a tentative D call TRBD1 (5 bases). The CDR3 runs 15 residues. Looked up from germline, CDR1 is ENHRY and CDR2 is SYGVKD. The V end lost 2 bases, the J end lost 0 bases, and 9 bases lay between the germline ends. CDR3 loop: CAISELQESTDTQYF. As DNA, the CDR3 is TGTGCCATCAGTGAGCTACAGGAAAGCACAGATACGCAGTATTTT.

The gene calls are TRBV7-2 and TRBJ2-7; TRBD2 agrees at 13 bases. The J call may not be correct, given that the DNA end is closer to TRBJ2-5. Germline V gene data show CDR1 as SGHTA and CDR2 as FQGNSA. The CDR3 sequence is 18 residues long. The CDR3 protein is CASSPSLLAGGLLETQYF. In nucleotides, the CDR3 is TGTGCCAGCAGCCCCAGCCTACTAGCGGGGGGGCTACTGGAGACCCAGTACTTC.

The chain has TRBV12-3 or TRBV12-4 and TRBJ2-4; perhaps TRBD1 as D (6 bases). CDR3 length equals 13 residues. V was clipped by 6 bases and J by 12 bases, with 18 bases between them. CDR3 bases: TGTGCCAGCAGCTGGGGGCTGAAATCGTCTCAGTACTTC. This sequence encodes CASSWGLKSSQYF.

A few counts support this clonotype. V is TRBV4-3 and J is TRBJ2-4; the match to TRBD1 covers 11 bases. Germline V gene sequence: CDR1 LGHNA, CDR2 YSLEER. The CDR3 extends over 18 amino acids. The ends lost 0 bases at V and 3 bases at J; junction bases unmatched: 7. CDR3 protein: CASSQDWTGGLVKNIQYF. CDR3 bases: TGCGCCAGCAGCCAAGACTGGACAGGGGGCTTAGTCAAAAACATTCAGTACTTC.

The V call is TRBV4-3, the J call TRBJ2-5; perhaps TRBD1 as D (6 bases). The J call may be wrong; the DNA end is better matched by TRBJ2-7. Germline V gene lookup returns CDR1 LGHNA and CDR2 YSLEER. This CDR3 has 16 amino acids. Here the CDR3 reads CASSFSTGFQGNEQYF. The CDR3 bases are TGCGCCAGCAGCTTTAGTACAGGGTTCCAAGGGAACGAGCAGTACTTC.

This clonotype was found a few times. The CDR3 reads CASRSLGGGHEQYF. The CDR3 nucleotides are TGTGCCAGCAGATCCCTCGGCGGAGGGCACGAGCAGTACTTC. This rearrangement joins TRBV27 to TRBJ2-7, with TRBD2 as a possible D gene (6 bases). Deletions cut 6 bases from V and 5 bases from J, with 17 bases between. Germline-derived CDR1 and CDR2 are MNHEY and SMNVEV (reference sequence). This CDR3 comprises 14 residues.

V is TRBV5-1 and J is TRBJ2-1; D gene ambiguous. CDR3 length equals 13 residues. Looked up from germline, CDR1 is SGHRS and CDR2 is YFSETQ. The ends were cut back, 7 bases at V and 0 bases at J, with 8 bases in the middle. The CDR3 region is CASGVTSYNEQFF. CDR3 in DNA: TGCGCCAGCGGGGTGACCTCCTACAATGAGCAGTTCTTC.